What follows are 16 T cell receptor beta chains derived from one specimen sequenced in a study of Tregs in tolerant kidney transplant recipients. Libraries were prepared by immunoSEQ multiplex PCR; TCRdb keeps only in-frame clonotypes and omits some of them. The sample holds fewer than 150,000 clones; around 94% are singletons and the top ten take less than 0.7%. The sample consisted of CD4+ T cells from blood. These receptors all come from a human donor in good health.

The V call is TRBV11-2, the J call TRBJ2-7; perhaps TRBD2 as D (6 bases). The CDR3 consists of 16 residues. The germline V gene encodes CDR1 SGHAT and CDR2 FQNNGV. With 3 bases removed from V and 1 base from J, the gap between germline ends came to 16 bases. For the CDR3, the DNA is TGTGCCAGCAGCTTGGAGGGCTCCAGGATATCCTACGAGCAGTACTTC. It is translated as CASSLEGSRISYEQYF.

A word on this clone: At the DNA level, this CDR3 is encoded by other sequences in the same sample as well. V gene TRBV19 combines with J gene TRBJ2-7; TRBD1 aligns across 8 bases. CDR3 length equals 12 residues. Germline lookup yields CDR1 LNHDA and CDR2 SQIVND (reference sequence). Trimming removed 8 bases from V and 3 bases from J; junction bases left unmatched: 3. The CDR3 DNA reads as TGTGCCAGTTCCGACAGGGGCTACGAGCAGTACTTC. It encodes CASSDRGYEQYF.

The CDR3 sequence: CASSSRDRAGTQYF. The CDR3, as DNA: TGTGCCAGCAGTTCCCGGGACAGGGCAGGTACGCAGTATTTT. The chain is built from TRBV27 and TRBJ2-3; 9 nucleotides align to TRBD1. This CDR3 spans 14 amino acids. V trimming: 4 bases; J trimming: 8 bases; junction bases outside the gene matches: 7. The germline V gene has CDR1 MNHEY and CDR2 SMNVEV (reference sequence).

The CDR3 sequence: CASSQTGVETQYF. In nucleotides, the CDR3 is TGTGCCAGTAGCCAAACAGGGGTAGAGACCCAGTACTTC. J is TRBJ2-5 and V is TRBV19; 7 bases are a match to TRBD1. The junction had 5 bases not matched to a gene; V was cut back by 6 bases and J by 4 bases. CDR1 and CDR2 from the germline V gene are LNHDA and SQIVND (reference sequence). The CDR3 runs 13 residues.

The CDR3 here is CASSGNPGQGFTEAFF. In nucleotides, the CDR3 is TGCGCCAGCAGCGGCAACCCGGGACAGGGATTCACTGAAGCTTTCTTT. The J gene is TRBJ1-1, the V gene TRBV5-1, with TRBD1 matching 9 bases. From germline, CDR1 is SGHRS and CDR2 YFSETQ. The V segment lost 4 bases and the J segment 4 bases; nucleotides outside the gene matches: 11. The CDR3 runs to 16 residues.

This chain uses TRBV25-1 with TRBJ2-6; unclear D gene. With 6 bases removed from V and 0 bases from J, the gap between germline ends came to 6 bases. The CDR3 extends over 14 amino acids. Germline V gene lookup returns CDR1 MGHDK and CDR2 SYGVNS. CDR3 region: CASRRNSGANVLTF. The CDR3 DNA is TGTGCCAGCAGACGAAACTCTGGGGCCAACGTCCTGACTTTC.

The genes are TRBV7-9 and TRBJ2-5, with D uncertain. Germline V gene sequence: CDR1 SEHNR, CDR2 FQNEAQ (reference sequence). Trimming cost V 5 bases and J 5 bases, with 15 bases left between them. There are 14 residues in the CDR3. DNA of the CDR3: TGTGCCAGCAGCCCCCGCGGCAGAACGGAGACCCAGTACTTC. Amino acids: CASSPRGRTETQYF.

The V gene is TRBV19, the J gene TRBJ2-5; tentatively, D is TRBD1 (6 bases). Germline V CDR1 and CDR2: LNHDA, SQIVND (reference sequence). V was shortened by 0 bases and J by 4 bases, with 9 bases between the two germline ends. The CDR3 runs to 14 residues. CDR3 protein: CASSIEGARETQYF. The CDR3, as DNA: TGTGCCAGTAGTATAGAGGGGGCTAGAGAGACCCAGTACTTC. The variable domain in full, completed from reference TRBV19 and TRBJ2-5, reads DGGITQSPKYLFRKEGQNVTLSCEQNLNHDAMYWYRQDPGQGLRLIYYSQIVNDFQKGDIAEGYSVSREKKESFPLTVTSAQKNPTAFYLCASSIEGARETQYFGPGTRLLVL.

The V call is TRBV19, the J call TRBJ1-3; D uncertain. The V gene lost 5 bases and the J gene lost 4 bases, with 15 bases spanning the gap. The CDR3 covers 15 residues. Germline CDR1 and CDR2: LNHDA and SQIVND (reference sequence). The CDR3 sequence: CASSSRTGAGNTIYF. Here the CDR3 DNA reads TGTGCCAGTAGTTCAAGGACGGGAGCGGGAAACACCATATATTTT. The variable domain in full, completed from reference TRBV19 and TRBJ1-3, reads DGGITQSPKYLFRKEGQNVTLSCEQNLNHDAMYWYRQDPGQGLRLIYYSQIVNDFQKGDIAEGYSVSREKKESFPLTVTSAQKNPTAFYLCASSSRTGAGNTIYFGEGSWLTVV.

CDR3 DNA sequence: TGTGCCAGCGGGGGGGCCTCCTACAATGAGCAGTTCTTC. Its translation: CASGGASYNEQFF. This chain joins TRBV5-6 and TRBJ2-1, with a possible D match to TRBD2 (7 bases). V dropped 7 bases and J dropped 0 bases, with 8 bases sitting between them. This CDR3 contains 13 residues. The germline V gene has CDR1 SGHDT and CDR2 YYEEEE.

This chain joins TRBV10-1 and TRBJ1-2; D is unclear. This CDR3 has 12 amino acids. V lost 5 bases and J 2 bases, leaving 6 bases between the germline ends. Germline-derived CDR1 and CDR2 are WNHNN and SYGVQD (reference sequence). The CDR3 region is CASSPGNYGYTF. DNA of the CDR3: TGCGCCAGCAGTCCGGGAAACTATGGCTACACCTTC.

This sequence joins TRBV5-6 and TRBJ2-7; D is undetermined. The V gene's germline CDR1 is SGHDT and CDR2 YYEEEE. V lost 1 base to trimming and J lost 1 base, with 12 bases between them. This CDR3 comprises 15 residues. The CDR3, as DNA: TGTGCCAGCAGCTTGTTTTTTGATACGTCCTACGAGCAGTACTTC. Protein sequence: CASSLFFDTSYEQYF.

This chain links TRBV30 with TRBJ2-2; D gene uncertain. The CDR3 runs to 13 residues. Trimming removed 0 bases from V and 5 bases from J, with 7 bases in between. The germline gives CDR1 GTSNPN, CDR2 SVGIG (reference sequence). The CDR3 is CAWSVKVTGELFF. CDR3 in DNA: TGTGCCTGGAGTGTAAAGGTGACCGGGGAGCTGTTTTTT.

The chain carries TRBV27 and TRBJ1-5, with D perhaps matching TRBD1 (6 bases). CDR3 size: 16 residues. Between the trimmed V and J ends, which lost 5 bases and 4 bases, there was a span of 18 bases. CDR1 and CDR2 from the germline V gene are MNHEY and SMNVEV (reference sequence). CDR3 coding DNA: TGTGCCAGCAGTAGATACAGGGAGGTAGGGAATCAGCCCCAGCATTTT. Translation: CASSRYREVGNQPQHF.

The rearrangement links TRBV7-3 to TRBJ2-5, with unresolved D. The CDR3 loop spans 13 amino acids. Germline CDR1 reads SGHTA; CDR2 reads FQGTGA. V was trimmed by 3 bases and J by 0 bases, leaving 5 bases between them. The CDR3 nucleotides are TGTGCCAGCAGCTTGTACTACCAAGAGACCCAGTACTTC. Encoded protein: CASSLYYQETQYF.

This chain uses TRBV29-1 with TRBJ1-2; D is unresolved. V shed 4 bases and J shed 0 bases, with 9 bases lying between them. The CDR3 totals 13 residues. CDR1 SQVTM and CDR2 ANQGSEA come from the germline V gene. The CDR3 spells CSVVSQTNYGYTF. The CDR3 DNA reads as TGCAGCGTTGTTTCCCAGACTAACTATGGCTACACCTTC. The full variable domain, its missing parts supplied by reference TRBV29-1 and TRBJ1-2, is SAVISQKPSRDICQRGTSLTIQCQVDSQVTMMFWYRQQPGQSLTLIATANQGSEATYESGFVIDKFPISRPNLTFSTLTVSNMSPEDSSIYLCSVVSQTNYGYTFGSGTRLTVV.